This TCR beta chain came from a study of CD8+ T cells in alopecia areata. The overall study: At a dose of 5 to 10 mg twice daily, oral tofacitinib was given to treated patients. Tofacitinib dosing lasted 6 to 18 months, which was then followed by 6 months off drug.

RNA was extracted and reverse transcribed into cDNA as the sequencing template. Some clones are missing from TCRdb's copy, which holds only in-frame ones; the method was immunoSEQ multiplex PCR. This table has roughly 13,000 clones, under 60% appearing once. General study results and limits: Clonality in lesional scalp, especially alopecia totalis/universalis, exceeded that of normal scalp.

This CDR3 spans 17 amino acids. The germline V and J ends were trimmed by 1 base and 5 bases, with 20 bases remaining between them. The V gene's germline CDR1 is MGHRA and CDR2 YSYEKL. Collected material from alopecia areata patients comprised lesional scalp punch biopsies and peripheral blood. This clone was seen a few times. What it binds is unknown. This TCR was recovered from a human donor with alopecia areata. The chain employs TRBV4-1 and TRBJ2-5, with no clear D. The sample in question was skin, obtained at week 0. CDR3 protein: CASSQVDMGFRRETQYF. CDR3 coding DNA: TGCGCCAGCAGCCAAGTAGACATGGGTTTCCGCCGGGAGACCCAGTACTTC.